These 20 T cell receptor beta chains came from one sample sequenced in a study of tumor-infiltrating lymphocytes in primary liver carcinoma. Unsorted whole blood yielded the blood RNA, and germline DNA was also extracted. Synthesis of TCR beta cDNA was carried out from 450 to 650 ng total RNA with a constant-region primer. For TCR beta, libraries were produced by three nested multiplex PCR rounds using slightly modified ARM-PCR. Primers for the first two PCR rounds were TRBV1-TRBV30 forward primers and a C-beta reverse primer (roughly 10 cycles per round). MiXCR was run by TCRdb on the multiplex PCR reads, yielding one entry per CDR3 protein. Seen here are 310,000 or so distinct CDR3 sequences, about 50% observed once, and the top ten hold 15% to 20%. The material sequenced was peripheral blood. The receptors were gathered from a woman aged 25 to 39 with primary liver carcinoma and hepatitis B virus infection.

CDR3 sequence: CASSPRQGVGSGANVLTF. CDR3 nucleotides: TGTGCCAGCAGCCCTAGACAGGGGGTCGGATCTGGGGCCAACGTCCTGACTTTC. J is TRBJ2-6 and V is TRBV14, with TRBD1 identical over 9 bases. The CDR3 has 18 residues. Germline-derived CDR1 and CDR2 are SGHDN and FVKESK. V lost 4 bases, J lost 1 base, and 8 bases stayed unmatched.

This clonotype was picked up many times. The V call is TRBV4-3, the J call TRBJ2-7; D ambiguous. The CDR3 length is 13 residues. V was cut by 2 bases and J by 6 bases, with 11 bases left in between. Germline V gene sequence: CDR1 LGHNA, CDR2 YSLEER. DNA for the CDR3: TGCGCCAGCAGCCAAAAAAGGGCAAGCGAGCAGTACTTC. It codes for CASSQKRASEQYF.

There are many counts of this clonotype. V and J are TRBV11-2 and TRBJ2-5; tentative D call: TRBD2 (6 bases). The CDR3 sequence is 16 residues long. Germline V gene sequence: CDR1 SGHAT, CDR2 FQNNGV. Trimming left V 0 bases short and J 1 base short, with 12 bases between. CDR3 region: CASSLEGGTFQETQYF. CDR3 sequence (DNA): TGTGCCAGCAGCTTAGAGGGCGGGACCTTCCAAGAGACCCAGTACTTC.

Many counts were recorded for this clonotype. V is TRBV4-3 and J is TRBJ2-1, with D unclear. The V gene lost 1 base and the J gene lost 10 bases, with 11 bases spanning the gap. Germline values: CDR1 LGHNA, CDR2 YSLEER. The CDR3 totals 13 residues. The CDR3 sequence: CASSQAPAGEQFF. The CDR3 coding sequence is TGCGCCAGCAGCCAAGCCCCAGCAGGCGAGCAGTTCTTC.

The chain links TRBV5-4 to TRBJ2-2; D is possibly TRBD2 (5 bases). CDR3 length equals 15 residues. Germline CDR1 is SGHNT and CDR2 is YYREEE (reference sequence). V was shortened by 2 bases and J by 6 bases, with 14 bases between the two germline ends. The CDR3: CASSFPSRDSGELFF. For the CDR3, the DNA is TGTGCCAGCAGCTTTCCTAGCAGAGACTCCGGGGAGCTGTTTTTT.

This clonotype came up many times. The chain couples TRBV29-1 to TRBJ2-2; 13 bases map to TRBD2. Trimming at V came to 7 bases and at J to 6 bases, leaving 5 bases not matched to a gene. The CDR3 spans 14 residues. Germline V gene lookup returns CDR1 SQVTM and CDR2 ANQGSEA. CDR3 loop: CSGGTSGTAGELFF. CDR3 nucleotides: TGCAGCGGGGGGACTAGCGGGACGGCCGGGGAGCTGTTTTTT.

As for this clonotype: This may arise from a read error, as a much more abundant clone is one base away. The chain has TRBV12-3 or TRBV12-4 and TRBJ2-1, with D perhaps given as TRBD1 or TRBD2 (5 bases each). CDR3 length equals 15 residues. The CDR3 loop is CASSPWGSSCNEQFF. CDR3 bases: TGTGCCAGCAGCCCTTGGGGGAGCTCCTGCAATGAGCAGTTCTTC.

On this clonotype: A much larger clone sits a single nucleotide away, making a read error possible. The chain employs TRBV29-1 and TRBJ2-4; possibly TRBD2 for D (5 bases). The CDR3 spans 19 residues. The ends were cut back, 1 base at V and 1 base at J, with 23 bases in the middle. CDR1 is SQVTM and CDR2 is ANQGSEA in the germline V gene. This CDR3 reads CSVEVYALQRAQAKNIQYF. For the CDR3, the DNA is TGCAGCGTTGAAGTATATGCGCTACAGAGGGCGCAGGCCAAAAACATTCAGTACTTC.

About this clonotype: This sequence may be a read error, since a much larger clone differs from it by one base. For the CDR3, the DNA is TGTGCCACCCTTGGGGGAACTAGCGGGAGGGGGATCGCCGGTGAGCAGTTCTTC. Its translation: CATLGGTSGRGIAGEQFF. The chain carries TRBV12-3 or TRBV12-4 and TRBJ2-1; TRBD2 matches at 13 bases. The CDR3 loop spans 18 amino acids. J lost 9 bases, V lost 10 bases, and 21 bases had no gene match.

Comments on this clonotype: A much more abundant neighbour one base away suggests this may be a read error. The chain recombines TRBV12-3 or TRBV12-4 with TRBJ1-2; no clear D. CDR3 length equals 14 residues. The germline V and J ends were trimmed by 2 bases and 5 bases, with 12 bases remaining between them. CDR3 loop: CASSLWSLPYGYTF. The DNA of the CDR3 is TGTGCCAGCAGTTTATGGTCCCTGCCGTATGGCTACACCTTC.

This rearrangement joins TRBV5-1 to TRBJ2-1; TRBD2 matches at 9 bases. CDR1 and CDR2 from the germline V gene are SGHRS and YFSETQ. This CDR3 has 17 amino acids. Losses at the gene ends were 5 bases for V and 1 base for J; bases not matched to a gene: 10. The CDR3 loop is CASRDLSGSASYNEQFF. In DNA form, the CDR3 reads TGCGCCAGCAGGGACCTTAGCGGGAGTGCGTCCTACAATGAGCAGTTCTTC.

In its sample, this clonotype was seen many times. The chain couples TRBV6-5 to TRBJ2-7; 12 bases fit TRBD2. This CDR3 comprises 15 residues. Germline V gene sequence: CDR1 MNHEY, CDR2 SVGAGI. V lost 5 bases to trimming and J lost 7 bases; unmatched junction nucleotides: 9. The DNA of the CDR3 is TGTGCCAGCAGTCCGCGTAGACTAGCGGGAGAAGAGCAGTACTTC. Protein: CASSPRRLAGEEQYF.

This chain links TRBV5-6 with TRBJ2-7; 7 nucleotides align to TRBD2. Germline lookup yields CDR1 SGHDT and CDR2 YYEEEE. V was pared by 4 bases and J by 2 bases, with 6 bases of the junction left unmatched. This CDR3 is built from 14 residues. The CDR3 DNA reads as TGTGCCAGCAGCACCTCCGGGACTACCTACGAGCAGTACTTC. Translated, it gives CASSTSGTTYEQYF.

Turning to this clonotype: A much larger clone differs by one base, so this may be a read error. The rearrangement links TRBV6-6 to TRBJ2-3; 7 positions agree with TRBD2. Germline V gives CDR1 MNHNY, CDR2 SVGAGI (reference sequence). Germline trimming cut 4 bases from V and 3 bases from J; bases unmatched to any gene: 7. The length of the CDR3 is 15 residues. The CDR3 reads CASSSSGGRTDTQYF. The CDR3 DNA reads TGTGCCAGCAGTTCGTCTGGCGGGAGAACAGATACGCAGTATTTT.

In DNA form, the CDR3 reads TGTGCCACCATATCCAGGGGCGGTTCCAAAAACATTCAGTACTTC. Encoded protein: CATISRGGSKNIQYF. The chain has TRBV28 and TRBJ2-4; D is possibly TRBD1 (6 bases). The CDR3 runs to 15 residues. Trimming left V 10 bases short and J 2 bases short, with 18 bases between. Germline V lookup: CDR1 MDHEN, CDR2 SYDVKM.

J is TRBJ1-3 and V is TRBV7-9, with 7 bases lining up with TRBD1. Germline values: CDR1 SEHNR, CDR2 FQNEAQ (reference sequence). This CDR3 comprises 14 residues. Trimming at V came to 2 bases and at J to 7 bases, leaving 5 bases not matched to a gene. CDR3 sequence: CASSLLQGVNTIYF. In nucleotides, the CDR3 is TGTGCCAGCAGCTTACTCCAGGGGGTCAACACCATATATTTT.

The rearrangement links TRBV11-2 to TRBJ2-7; perhaps TRBD2 as D (6 bases). The CDR3 sequence is 15 residues long. The germline V gene encodes CDR1 SGHAT and CDR2 FQNNGV. V was cut by 2 bases and J by 12 bases, with 23 bases left in between. The CDR3 nucleotides read TGTGCCAGCAGCTTAATGGGCGGCGGGCGGGGCGGGCGGTACTTC. It is translated as CASSLMGGGRGGRYF.

This clonotype was counted ten times or more. The gene calls are TRBV6-1 and TRBJ1-5; tentative D call: TRBD1 (5 bases). The germline gives CDR1 MNHNS, CDR2 SASEGT. This CDR3 region has 14 residues. Trimming cost V 11 bases and J 5 bases, with 19 bases left between them. This CDR3 is CASESGQGDQPQHF. In nucleotides, the CDR3 is TGTGCCTCGGAGTCAGGGCAGGGCGATCAGCCCCAGCATTTT.

The chain carries TRBV30 and TRBJ2-1; D gene unclear. The CDR3 is 13 amino acids. The V gene's germline CDR1 is GTSNPN and CDR2 SVGIG (reference sequence). V lost 1 base, J lost 1 base, and 5 bases lay in between. The CDR3 bases are TGTGCCTGGAGTGCCAGTTCCTACAATGAGCAGTTCTTC. Amino acids: CAWSASSYNEQFF. Drawing the rest from reference TRBV30 and TRBJ2-1, the complete variable domain is SQTIHQWPATLVQPVGSPLSLECTVEGTSNPNLYWYRQAAGRGLQLLFYSVGIGQISSEVPQNLSASRPQDRQFILSSKKLLLSDSGFYLCAWSASSYNEQFFGPGTRLTVL.

On this clonotype itself: The missing conserved phenylalanine or tryptophan at the end of this CDR3 makes a read error likely. The genes are TRBV4-3 and TRBJ2-1, with D unclear. The CDR3 contains 16 residues. Germline V gene lookup returns CDR1 LGHNA and CDR2 YSLEER. In DNA form, the CDR3 reads TGCGCCAGCAGTCAAGATGCTGGAAGCTCCTACAATGAGCAGTTCGTC. Translated: CASSQDAGSSYNEQFV.